The rows below give T cell receptor beta chains drawn from one sample of a study of breast tumors, draining lymph nodes, adjacent tissues. In TCRdb, the multiplex PCR reads were re-called with MiXCR into one record per CDR3 protein. The sample carries roughly 110,000 distinct CDR3 sequences, under 40% recorded once. Sequencing used axillary lymph node tissue. All receptors come from a female donor with breast cancer. Some clones in this sample may be carry-over from other donors' samples. The CDR3 runs from the conserved cysteine through the conserved F or W. D genes are given only for firm matches. Size is omitted from some rows. Given values are once, few, many or a class for expanded clones.

many	.	TRBV6-5	TRBJ1-2	CASRPRQDGYTF	TGTGCCAGCAGGCCCCGACAGGATGGCTACACCTTC
many	TRBD1	TRBV9	TRBJ1-2	CASSANRGGENGYTF	TGTGCCAGCAGCGCCAACAGGGGAGGGGAGAATGGCTACACCTTC
.	.	TRBV5-4	TRBJ2-7	CASSFYICNARPGQGAYEQYF	.
many	.	TRBV6-1	TRBJ2-7	CASSELGWENYEQYF	TGTGCCAGCAGTGAACTCGGGTGGGAGAATTATGAGCAGTACTTC
.	.	TRBV9	TRBJ2-5	CASSLGGVTQYF	TGTGCCAGCAGCTTAGGAGGGGTGACCCAGTACTTC
.	TRBD2	TRBV11-3	TRBJ2-3	CASSLAWTSGRTDTQYF	TGTGCCAGCAGCTTAGCGTGGACTAGCGGGAGAACAGATACGCAGTATTTT
many	.	TRBV12-3/TRBV12-4	TRBJ2-4	CASSSLAKNIQYF	TGTGCCAGCAGTAGCCTAGCCAAAAACATTCAGTACTTC
once	.	TRBV25-1	TRBJ2-1	CASSRGGSNNEQFF	TGTGCCAGCTCTAGGGGCGGGTCTAACAATGAGCAGTTCTTC
.	.	TRBV7-9	TRBJ2-5	CASSQGRGGSETQYF	TGTGCCAGCAGCCAAGGGCGGGGTGGATCGGAGACCCAGTACTTC
many	TRBD1	TRBV12-3/TRBV12-4	TRBJ2-3	CASSLGPGRGHIDTQYF	TGTGCCAGCAGTTTAGGCCCGGGCAGGGGGCATATAGATACGCAGTATTTT
many	.	TRBV7-2	TRBJ2-2	CASSLAPGNTGELFF	TGTGCCAGCAGCTTAGCGCCCGGGAACACCGGGGAGCTGTTTTTT
.	.	TRBV6-5	TRBJ1-2	CASRANPGRHFPRDYGYIF	TGTGCCAGCAGAGCCAATCCGGGAAGACATTTTCCTCGGGACTATGGCTACATCTTC
many	TRBD1	TRBV5-1	TRBJ2-5	CASSTRTGSETQYF	TGCGCCAGCAGCACCCGGACAGGGAGTGAGACCCAGTACTTC
many	TRBD1	TRBV5-6	TRBJ2-5	CASSSRTGGYETQYF	TGTGCCAGCAGCTCTCGGACAGGGGGCTATGAGACCCAGTACTTC
once	TRBD1	TRBV5-1	TRBJ1-6	CASSLRTGSPLHF	TGCGCCAGCAGCTTGCGGACAGGGTCACCCCTCCACTTT
few	.	TRBV3-1	TRBJ2-4	CASSQEVWENIQYF	TGTGCCAGCAGCCAAGAAGTATGGGAAAACATTCAGTACTTC
many	.	TRBV5-8	TRBJ1-2	CASSPRTGDYGYTF	TGTGCCAGCAGCCCTAGGACGGGTGACTATGGCTACACCTTC